These T cell receptor beta chains were read from a single sample in a study of T cells in Graves' hyperthyroidism and ophthalmopathy. TCRdb re-called the multiplex PCR reads with MiXCR, one entry per CDR3 protein. Of about 340,000 distinct CDR3 sequences in the sample, 21% were seen once. Sequencing used blood. The receptors here all came from a woman aged 45-65 years with Graves' hyperthyroidism. Both conserved end residues are trimmed from each CDR3.

TRBV20-1,SARGRALNQPQH
TRBV7-2,ASSSRVNTGELF
TRBV6-5,ASSYRTTSISNQPQH
TRBV20-1,SARDWLEGAGTDTQY
TRBV28,ASSPPMQGVGQPQH
TRBV2,ASTRDRGNQETQY
TRBV4-1,ASSNTDRVGPYGYT
TRBV28,ASSFSWTVPKETQY
TRBV28,ASSLGTGGNTEAF
TRBV28,ASSPPLGQGSGGYT
TRBV11-2,ASSLDGGNQPQH
TRBV20-1,SAGGQGASYEQY